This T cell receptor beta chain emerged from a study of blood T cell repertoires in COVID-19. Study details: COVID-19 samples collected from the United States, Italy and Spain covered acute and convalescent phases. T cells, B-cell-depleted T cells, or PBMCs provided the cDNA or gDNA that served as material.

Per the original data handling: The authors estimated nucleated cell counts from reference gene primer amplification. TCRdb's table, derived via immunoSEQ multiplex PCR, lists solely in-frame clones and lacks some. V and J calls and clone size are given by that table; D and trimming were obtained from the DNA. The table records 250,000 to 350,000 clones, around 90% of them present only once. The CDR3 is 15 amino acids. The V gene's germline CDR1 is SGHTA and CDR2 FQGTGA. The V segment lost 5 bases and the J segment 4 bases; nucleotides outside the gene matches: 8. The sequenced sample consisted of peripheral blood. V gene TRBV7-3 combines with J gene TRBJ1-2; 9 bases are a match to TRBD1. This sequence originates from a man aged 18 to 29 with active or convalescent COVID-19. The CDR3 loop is CASSPDWTGAYGYTF. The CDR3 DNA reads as TGTGCCAGCAGCCCGGATTGGACAGGGGCCTATGGCTACACCTTC.